The 5 T cell receptor beta chains given below trace back to one sample, sequenced in a study of OX40 agonist ivuxolimab in advanced cancers. Profiled with immunoSEQ multiplex PCR; TCRdb holds only in-frame clones, not every one. The sample carries some 20,000 clones, about four fifths recorded once. The material was CD4+ or CD8+ T cells sorted from blood, obtained in a trial of the OX40 agonist ivuxolimab. The receptors derive from an adult with an advanced solid tumor such as melanoma, head and neck, liver or kidney cancer.

This rearrangement joins TRBV29-1 to TRBJ1-1; 10 bases align to TRBD1. With 3 bases clipped from V and 10 bases from J, the junction kept 8 bases outside the gene matches. CDR1 and CDR2 (germline): SQVTM, ANQGSEA. The CDR3 is 13 residues long. In DNA form, the CDR3 reads TGCAGCGTTGAGGGACAGGGGATTTATAGAGCTTTCTTT. Translated, it gives CSVEGQGIYRAFF.

In its sample, this clone was seen a few times. The chain employs TRBV19 and TRBJ2-6; D is perhaps TRBD1 or TRBD2 (5 bases each). The CDR3 loop spans 15 amino acids. Germline CDR1 LNHDA, CDR2 SQIVND (reference sequence). V was shortened by 7 bases and J by 3 bases, with 13 bases between the two germline ends. Written as DNA, the CDR3 is TGTGCCAGTAATGGGGCGGAGGTTGGGGCCAACGTCCTGACTTTC. The encoded protein is CASNGAEVGANVLTF. The full variable domain, rest sourced from reference TRBV19 and TRBJ2-6, is DGGITQSPKYLFRKEGQNVTLSCEQNLNHDAMYWYRQDPGQGLRLIYYSQIVNDFQKGDIAEGYSVSREKKESFPLTVTSAQKNPTAFYLCASNGAEVGANVLTFGAGSRLTVL.

This chain joins TRBV11-2 and TRBJ2-3; D perhaps matches TRBD1 (5 bases). This CDR3 is built from 14 residues. V was clipped by 4 bases and J by 4 bases, with 12 bases between them. In germline, CDR1 is SGHAT, CDR2 FQNNGV. CDR3 region: CASSSWGGADTQYF. CDR3 DNA: TGTGCCAGCAGCTCGTGGGGCGGCGCAGATACGCAGTATTTT. Filled out from reference TRBV11-2 and TRBJ2-3, the complete variable domain reads EAGVAQSPRYKIIEKRQSVAFWCNPISGHATLYWYQQILGQGPKLLIQFQNNGVVDDSQLPKDRFSAERLKGVDSTLKIQPAKLEDSAVYLCASSSWGGADTQYFGPGTRLTVL.

Points on this clone: A junction end diverges from the germline sequence, so it may reflect a read error. The V call is TRBV12-5, the J call TRBJ2-7; weak D call: TRBD1 (6 bases). The germline gives CDR1 LGHNT, CDR2 FRNRAP. The CDR3 is 12 residues long. CDR3 nucleotide sequence: TGTGCTAGTGGTTTGGGGACAGAGGAGCGGTACTTC. Amino acids: CASGLGTEERYF.

V and J are TRBV30 and TRBJ2-1; weak D call: TRBD1 (5 bases). The CDR3 loop spans 12 amino acids. The germline gives CDR1 GTSNPN, CDR2 SVGIG (reference sequence). Trimming took off 3 bases at V and 6 bases at J, with 9 bases between the two ends. The CDR3 spells CAWRGQGNEQFF. The CDR3 DNA is TGTGCCTGGAGGGGGCAAGGCAATGAGCAGTTCTTC.